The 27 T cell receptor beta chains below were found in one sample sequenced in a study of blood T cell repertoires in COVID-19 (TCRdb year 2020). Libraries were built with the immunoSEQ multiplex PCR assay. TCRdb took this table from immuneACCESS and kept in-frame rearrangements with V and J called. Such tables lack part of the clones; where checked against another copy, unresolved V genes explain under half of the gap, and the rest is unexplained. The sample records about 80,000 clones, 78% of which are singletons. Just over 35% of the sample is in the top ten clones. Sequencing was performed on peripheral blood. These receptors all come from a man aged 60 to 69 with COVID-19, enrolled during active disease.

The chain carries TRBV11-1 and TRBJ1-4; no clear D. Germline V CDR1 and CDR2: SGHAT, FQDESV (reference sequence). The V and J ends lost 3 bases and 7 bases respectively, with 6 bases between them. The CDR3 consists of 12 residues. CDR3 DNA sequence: TGTGCCAGCAGCTTGGAGGGTGAAAAACTGTTTTTT. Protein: CASSLEGEKLFF.

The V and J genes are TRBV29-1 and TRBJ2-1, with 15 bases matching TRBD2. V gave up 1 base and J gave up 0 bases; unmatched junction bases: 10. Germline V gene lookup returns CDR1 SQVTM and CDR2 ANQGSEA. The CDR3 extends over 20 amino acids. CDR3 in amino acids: CSVEGGFGLAGGNSYNEQFF. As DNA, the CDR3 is TGCAGCGTTGAAGGAGGATTTGGACTAGCGGGGGGGAACTCCTACAATGAGCAGTTCTTC.

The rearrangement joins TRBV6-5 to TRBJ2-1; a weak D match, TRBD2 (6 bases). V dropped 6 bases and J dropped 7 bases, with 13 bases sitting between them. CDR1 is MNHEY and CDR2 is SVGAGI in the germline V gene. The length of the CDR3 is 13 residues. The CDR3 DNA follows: TGTGCCAGCAGCCGAAGCGGGCTTAATGAGCAGTTCTTC. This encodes CASSRSGLNEQFF.

Here the CDR3 reads CASSYPGVTEAFF. DNA of the CDR3: TGTGCCAGCAGTTACCCGGGGGTCACTGAAGCTTTCTTT. The chain combines TRBV6-5 with TRBJ1-1; tentatively, D is TRBD1 (5 bases). Germline CDR1 MNHEY, CDR2 SVGAGI. The CDR3 consists of 13 residues. Trimming left V 2 bases short and J 4 bases short, with 8 bases between.

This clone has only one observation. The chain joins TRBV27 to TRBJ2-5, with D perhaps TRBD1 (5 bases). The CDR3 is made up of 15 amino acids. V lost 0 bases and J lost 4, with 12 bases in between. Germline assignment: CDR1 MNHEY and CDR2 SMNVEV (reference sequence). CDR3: CASSLSKGVSETQYF. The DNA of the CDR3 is TGTGCCAGCAGTTTATCTAAAGGGGTGTCAGAGACCCAGTACTTC.

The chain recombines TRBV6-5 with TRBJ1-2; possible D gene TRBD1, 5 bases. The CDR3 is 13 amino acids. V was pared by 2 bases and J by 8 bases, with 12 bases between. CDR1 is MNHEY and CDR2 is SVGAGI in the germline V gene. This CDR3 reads CASSYGLGGGYTF. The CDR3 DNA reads TGTGCCAGCAGTTACGGTTTGGGGGGAGGCTACACCTTC.

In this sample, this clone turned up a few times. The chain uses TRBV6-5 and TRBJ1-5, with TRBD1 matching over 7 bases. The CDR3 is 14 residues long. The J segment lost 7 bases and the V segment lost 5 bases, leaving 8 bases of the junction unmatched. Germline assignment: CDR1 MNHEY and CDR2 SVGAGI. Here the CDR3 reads CASSPGQLRQPQHF. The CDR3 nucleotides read TGTGCCAGCAGTCCGGGACAGCTCAGGCAGCCCCAGCATTTT.

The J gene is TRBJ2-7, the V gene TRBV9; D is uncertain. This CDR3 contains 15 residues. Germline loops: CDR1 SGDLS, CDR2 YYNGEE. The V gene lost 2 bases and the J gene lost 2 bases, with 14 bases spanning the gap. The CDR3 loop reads CASSVSEFPAYEQYF. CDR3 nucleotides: TGTGCCAGCAGCGTCAGCGAGTTTCCCGCCTACGAGCAGTACTTC.

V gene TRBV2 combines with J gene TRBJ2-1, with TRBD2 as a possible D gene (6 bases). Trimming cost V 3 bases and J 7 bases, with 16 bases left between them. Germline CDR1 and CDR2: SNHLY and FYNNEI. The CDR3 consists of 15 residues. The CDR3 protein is CASSEEERASNEQFF. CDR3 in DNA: TGTGCCAGCAGTGAGGAAGAGCGGGCCTCTAATGAGCAGTTCTTC.

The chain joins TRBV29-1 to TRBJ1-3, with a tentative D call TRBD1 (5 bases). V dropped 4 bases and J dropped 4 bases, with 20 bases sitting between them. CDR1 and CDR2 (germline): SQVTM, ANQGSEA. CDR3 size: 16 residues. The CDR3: CSVGGLEGPWGNTIYF. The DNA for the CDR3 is TGCAGCGTTGGAGGGTTGGAGGGACCCTGGGGAAACACCATATATTTT.

CDR3: CASSQGRQGNQPQHF. CDR3 nucleotides: TGTGCCAGCAGCCAAGGCCGACAGGGAAATCAGCCCCAGCATTTT. The chain recombines TRBV3-1 (or the pseudogene TRBV3-2) with TRBJ1-5, with TRBD1 identical over 7 bases. V shed 1 base and J 4 bases; nucleotides not matched to a gene: 4. The germline V gene has CDR1 LGHDT and CDR2 YNNKEL (reference sequence). The CDR3 totals 15 residues.

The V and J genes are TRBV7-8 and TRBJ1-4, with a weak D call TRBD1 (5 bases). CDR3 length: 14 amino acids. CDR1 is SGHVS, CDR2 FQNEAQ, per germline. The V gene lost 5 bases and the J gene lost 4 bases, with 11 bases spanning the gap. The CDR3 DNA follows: TGTGCCAGCAGCCTGGGGGGAAATAATGAAAAACTGTTTTTT. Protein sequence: CASSLGGNNEKLFF.

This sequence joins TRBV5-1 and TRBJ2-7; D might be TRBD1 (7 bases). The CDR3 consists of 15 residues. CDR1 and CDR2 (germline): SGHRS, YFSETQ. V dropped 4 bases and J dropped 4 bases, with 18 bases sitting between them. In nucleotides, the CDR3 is TGCGCCAGCAGCGGAGGGGCACAGGGGAAGTACGAGCAGTACTTC. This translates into CASSGGAQGKYEQYF.

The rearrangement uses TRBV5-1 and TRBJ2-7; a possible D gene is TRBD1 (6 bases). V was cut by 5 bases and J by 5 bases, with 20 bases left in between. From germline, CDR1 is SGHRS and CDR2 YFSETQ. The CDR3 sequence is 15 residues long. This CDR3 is CASRNPGDLIHEQYF. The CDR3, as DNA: TGCGCCAGCAGAAACCCAGGGGATCTGATCCACGAGCAGTACTTC.

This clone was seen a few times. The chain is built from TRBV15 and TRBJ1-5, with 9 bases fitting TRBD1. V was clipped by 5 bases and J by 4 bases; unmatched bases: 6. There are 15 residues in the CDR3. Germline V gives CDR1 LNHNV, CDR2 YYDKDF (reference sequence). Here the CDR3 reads CATSFWDRVNQPQHF. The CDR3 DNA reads TGTGCCACCAGCTTTTGGGACAGGGTGAATCAGCCCCAGCATTTT.

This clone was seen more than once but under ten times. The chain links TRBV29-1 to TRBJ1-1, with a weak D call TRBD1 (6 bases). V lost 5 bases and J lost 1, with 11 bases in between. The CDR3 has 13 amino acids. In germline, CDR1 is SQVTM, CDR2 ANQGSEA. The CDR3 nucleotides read TGCAGCGTTTGGGGACACTCGAACACTGAAGCTTTCTTT. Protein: CSVWGHSNTEAFF.

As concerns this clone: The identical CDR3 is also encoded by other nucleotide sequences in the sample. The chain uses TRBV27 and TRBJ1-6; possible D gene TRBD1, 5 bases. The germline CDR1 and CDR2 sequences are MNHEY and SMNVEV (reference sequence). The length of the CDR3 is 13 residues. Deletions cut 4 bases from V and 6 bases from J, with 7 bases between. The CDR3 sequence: CASSYRGNSPLHF. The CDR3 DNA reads TGTGCCAGCAGTTATAGGGGTAATTCACCCCTCCACTTT.

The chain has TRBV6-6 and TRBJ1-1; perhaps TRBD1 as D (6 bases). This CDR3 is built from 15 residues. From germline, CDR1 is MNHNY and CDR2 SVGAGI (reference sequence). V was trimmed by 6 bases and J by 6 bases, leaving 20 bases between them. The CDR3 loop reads CASSPSGGGSAEAFF. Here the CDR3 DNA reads TGTGCCAGCAGCCCCTCGGGGGGGGGCTCGGCTGAAGCTTTCTTT.

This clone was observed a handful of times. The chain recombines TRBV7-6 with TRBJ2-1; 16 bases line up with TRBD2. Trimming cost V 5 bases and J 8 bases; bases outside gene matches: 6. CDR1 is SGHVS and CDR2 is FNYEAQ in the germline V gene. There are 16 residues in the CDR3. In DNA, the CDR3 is TGTGCCAGCAGCCGGGGACTAGCGGGGGGGCACGATGAGCAGTTCTTC. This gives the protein CASSRGLAGGHDEQFF.

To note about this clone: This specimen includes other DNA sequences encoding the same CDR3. The CDR3 DNA reads TGTGCCAGCAGCCCCGGACGGGGACAGCTTAATTCACCCCTCCACTTT. This sequence encodes CASSPGRGQLNSPLHF. The chain combines TRBV5-4 with TRBJ1-6, with 7 bases fitting TRBD1. The germline CDR1 and CDR2 sequences are SGHNT and YYREEE (reference sequence). The CDR3 contains 16 residues. V shed 4 bases and J 6 bases; nucleotides not matched to a gene: 10.

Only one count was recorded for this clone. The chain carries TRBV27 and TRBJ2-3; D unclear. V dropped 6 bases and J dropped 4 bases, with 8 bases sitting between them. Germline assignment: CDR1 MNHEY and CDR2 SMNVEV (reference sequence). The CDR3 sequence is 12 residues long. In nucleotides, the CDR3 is TGTGCCAGCAGCCCCAGCGCAGATACGCAGTATTTT. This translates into CASSPSADTQYF.

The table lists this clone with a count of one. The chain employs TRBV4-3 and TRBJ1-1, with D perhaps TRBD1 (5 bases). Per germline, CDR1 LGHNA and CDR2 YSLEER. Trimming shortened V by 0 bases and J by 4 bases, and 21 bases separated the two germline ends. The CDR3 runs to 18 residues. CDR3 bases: TGCGCCAGCAGCCAAGATCATTACCCGGGGGGTTCGAGCACTGAAGCTTTCTTT. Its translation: CASSQDHYPGGSSTEAFF.

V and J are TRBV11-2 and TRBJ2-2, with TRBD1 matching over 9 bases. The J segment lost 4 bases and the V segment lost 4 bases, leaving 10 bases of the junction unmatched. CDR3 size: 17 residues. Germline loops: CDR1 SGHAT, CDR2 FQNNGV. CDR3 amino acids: CASSSLTGGRGTGELFF. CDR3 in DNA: TGTGCCAGCAGCTCTTTAACAGGGGGCAGGGGCACCGGGGAGCTGTTTTTT.

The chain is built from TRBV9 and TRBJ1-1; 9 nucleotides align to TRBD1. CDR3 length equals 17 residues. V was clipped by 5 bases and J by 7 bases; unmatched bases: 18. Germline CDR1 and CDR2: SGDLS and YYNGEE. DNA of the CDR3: TGTGCCAGCAGACCAGGGGCCGGGACAGGGATAATTGGTGAAGCTTTCTTT. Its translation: CASRPGAGTGIIGEAFF.

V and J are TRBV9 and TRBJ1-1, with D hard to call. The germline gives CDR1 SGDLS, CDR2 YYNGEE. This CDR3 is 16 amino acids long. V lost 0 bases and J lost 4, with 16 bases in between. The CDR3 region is CASSVVSRIVGTEAFF. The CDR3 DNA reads TGTGCCAGCAGCGTAGTCTCCAGGATAGTCGGCACTGAAGCTTTCTTT.

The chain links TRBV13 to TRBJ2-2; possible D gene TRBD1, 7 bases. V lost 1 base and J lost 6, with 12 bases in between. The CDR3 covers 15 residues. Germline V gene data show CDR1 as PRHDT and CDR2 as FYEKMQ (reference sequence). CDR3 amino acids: CASSLAGGSAGELFF. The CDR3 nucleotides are TGTGCCAGCAGCTTAGCAGGGGGGAGTGCCGGGGAGCTGTTTTTT.

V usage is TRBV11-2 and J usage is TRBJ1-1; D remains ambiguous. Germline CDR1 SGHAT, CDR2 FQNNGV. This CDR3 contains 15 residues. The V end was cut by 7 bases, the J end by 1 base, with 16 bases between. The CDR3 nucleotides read TGTGCCAGCATCCTAGGGAGGGAGGGGAACACTGAAGCTTTCTTT. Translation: CASILGREGNTEAFF.